One and the same sample provided the 5 T cell receptor beta chains below, sequenced in a study of early T cells in non-severe SARS-CoV-2 infection. Using its own MiXCR run on the 5' RACE reads, TCRdb lists one record per CDR3 protein. The sample yields around 75,000 distinct CDR3 sequences, under 9.5% seen once. Sequenced input: whole blood. All receptors derive from an adult who was a healthcare worker with PCR-confirmed SARS-CoV-2 infection or an uninfected control (not recorded which).

The CDR3 sequence is CAWRGLTLTDTQYF. CDR3 DNA sequence: TGTGCCTGGAGGGGACTAACTCTCACAGATACGCAGTATTTT. The chain joins TRBV30 to TRBJ2-3, with 7 bases identical to TRBD2. J was trimmed by 2 bases and V by 3 bases; bases with no gene match: 5. Germline V gene lookup returns CDR1 GTSNPN and CDR2 SVGIG (reference sequence). There are 14 residues in the CDR3.

A word on this clonotype: A much larger clone differs from this one at a single base, so this may be a read error. The chain employs TRBV2 and TRBJ2-7; D is ambiguous. Per the germline V gene, CDR1 is SNHLY and CDR2 is FYNNEI. The CDR3 has 11 amino acids. V lost 2 bases and J 3 bases, leaving 2 bases between the germline ends. CDR3 nucleotides: TGTGCCAGCAGTGAATTCTACGAGCAGTACTTC. This codes for CASSEFYEQYF.

This clonotype has more than one count but fewer than ten. The rearrangement joins TRBV5-1 to TRBJ2-1, with D possibly matching TRBD1 (5 bases). Trimming cost V 6 bases and J 10 bases, with 17 bases left between them. Germline V lookup: CDR1 SGHRS, CDR2 YFSETQ. The CDR3 runs 13 residues. The CDR3 region is CASTPLGAREQFF. The CDR3 DNA sequence: TGCGCCAGCACCCCGTTAGGGGCTCGGGAGCAGTTCTTC.

The count of this clonotype is one. The chain joins TRBV4-1 to TRBJ2-1; 14 bases line up with TRBD2. V shed 4 bases and J 7 bases; nucleotides not matched to a gene: 9. The germline V gene has CDR1 MGHRA and CDR2 YSYEKL. The CDR3 has 17 amino acids. CDR3: CASSPTSGRDSRNEQFF. The CDR3 region has the DNA TGCGCCAGCAGCCCGACTAGCGGGAGGGATAGTAGAAATGAGCAGTTCTTC.

This clonotype was picked up a small number of times. The rearrangement uses TRBV5-1 and TRBJ2-7; 8 bases agree with TRBD2. Germline assignment: CDR1 SGHRS and CDR2 YFSETQ. The V gene end was trimmed by 4 bases and the J gene end by 2 bases; junction bases not matched to a gene: 8. CDR3 length equals 15 residues. The CDR3 DNA is TGCGCCAGCAGCCTCCAGACGGGAGGGACCTACGAGCAGTACTTC. Protein product: CASSLQTGGTYEQYF.